Listed below are T cell receptor beta chains from one sample, sequenced in a study of identical twins. MiXCR was run by TCRdb on the 5' RACE reads, yielding one entry per CDR3 protein. The sample lists hundreds of thousands of distinct CDR3 sequences; 6.5% to 9.5% were seen once. The same data also contributed to another study, on yellow fever vaccine responses in identical twins.

Sequenced material: memory (CD45RO+) T cells sorted from blood. These receptors were obtained from a woman in her late teens or twenties in good health. The CDR3 runs from the conserved cysteine through the conserved F or W. Each record gives: V gene, J gene, clone size, D gene, CDR3 protein, CDR3 DNA. D genes are given only for firm matches. Part of the rows lack a size; the others show once, few, many or a class for expanded clones.

V gene: TRBV3-1
J gene: TRBJ2-2
clone size: NA
D gene: NA
CDR3 protein: CASNKISEGYGELFF
CDR3 DNA: TGTGCCAGCAACAAGATTTCAGAAGGGTACGGGGAGCTGTTTTTT

V gene: TRBV25-1
J gene: TRBJ2-1
clone size: many
D gene: TRBD2
CDR3 protein: CASSEFGTSGNDYNEQFF
CDR3 DNA: TGTGCCAGCAGTGAATTTGGGACTAGCGGGAACGATTACAATGAGCAGTTCTTC

V gene: TRBV7-7
J gene: TRBJ2-1
clone size: NA
D gene: TRBD2
CDR3 protein: CASSPSGPIGLYNEQFF
CDR3 DNA: TGTGCCAGCTCGCCTAGCGGGCCCATCGGGCTCTACAATGAGCAGTTCTTC

V gene: TRBV6-1
J gene: TRBJ1-4
clone size: few
D gene: TRBD1
CDR3 protein: CASSGGQGWEKLFF
CDR3 DNA: TGTGCCAGCAGTGGAGGACAGGGGTGGGAAAAACTGTTTTTT

V gene: TRBV2
J gene: TRBJ1-4
clone size: NA
D gene: NA
CDR3 protein: CASSERAGVNEKLFF
CDR3 DNA: TGTGCCAGCAGTGAACGGGCAGGGGTTAATGAAAAACTGTTTTTT

V gene: TRBV9
J gene: TRBJ2-3
clone size: NA
D gene: NA
CDR3 protein: CASSVEGGAQYF
CDR3 DNA: TGTGCCAGCAGCGTAGAGGGGGGTGCTCAGTATTTT

V gene: TRBV12-3/TRBV12-4
J gene: TRBJ1-4
clone size: many
D gene: TRBD1
CDR3 protein: CASSPGTGWGKLFF
CDR3 DNA: TGTGCCAGCAGCCCCGGGACAGGGTGGGGAAAACTGTTTTTT

V gene: TRBV20-1
J gene: TRBJ1-6
clone size: NA
D gene: NA
CDR3 protein: CSAGKEQGSYNSPLHF
CDR3 DNA: TGCAGTGCTGGAAAAGAGCAGGGCTCCTATAATTCACCCCTCCACTTT

V gene: TRBV25-1
J gene: TRBJ2-7
clone size: NA
D gene: NA
CDR3 protein: CASGAPAGTYEQYF
CDR3 DNA: TGTGCCAGCGGAGCCCCTGCGGGGACCTACGAGCAGTACTTC

V gene: TRBV20-1
J gene: TRBJ2-3
clone size: NA
D gene: TRBD2
CDR3 protein: CSASPPWAGGRTDTQYF
CDR3 DNA: TGCAGTGCTAGCCCCCCGTGGGCGGGGGGTCGCACAGATACGCAGTATTTT

V gene: TRBV3-1
J gene: TRBJ1-6
clone size: NA
D gene: NA
CDR3 protein: CASSQELGGRSPLHF
CDR3 DNA: TGTGCCAGCAGCCAAGAATTAGGGGGACGCTCACCCCTCCACTTT

V gene: TRBV7-8
J gene: TRBJ2-1
clone size: many
D gene: NA
CDR3 protein: CASSLALGRWEQFF
CDR3 DNA: TGTGCCAGCAGCTTAGCTTTAGGACGCTGGGAGCAGTTCTTC

V gene: TRBV27
J gene: TRBJ2-3
clone size: NA
D gene: NA
CDR3 protein: CASSLVRRVGTDTQYF
CDR3 DNA: TGTGCCAGCAGTTTAGTTAGAAGGGTGGGCACAGATACGCAGTATTTT

V gene: TRBV24-1
J gene: TRBJ2-7
clone size: NA
D gene: NA
CDR3 protein: CATSENDRAGGSYEQYF
CDR3 DNA: TGTGCCACCAGTGAGAATGACAGGGCCGGGGGCTCCTACGAGCAGTACTTC

V gene: TRBV7-9
J gene: TRBJ1-3
clone size: NA
D gene: TRBD1
CDR3 protein: CASSLEGAGSGNTIYF
CDR3 DNA: TGTGCCAGCAGCTTAGAGGGGGCCGGCTCTGGAAACACCATATATTTT

V gene: TRBV4-2
J gene: TRBJ2-1
clone size: many
D gene: NA
CDR3 protein: CASSQESTSLYNEQFF
CDR3 DNA: TGTGCCAGCAGCCAAGAATCCACTTCTTTATACAATGAGCAGTTCTTC

V gene: TRBV11-2
J gene: TRBJ2-1
clone size: NA
D gene: NA
CDR3 protein: CASSLVWASF
CDR3 DNA: TGTGCCAGCAGCTTAGTCTGGGCTAGCTTC

V gene: TRBV2
J gene: TRBJ1-6
clone size: many
D gene: TRBD1
CDR3 protein: CASSEDRDNSPLHF
CDR3 DNA: TGTGCCAGCAGTGAGGACAGGGACAATTCACCCCTCCACTTT

V gene: TRBV2
J gene: TRBJ2-1
clone size: NA
D gene: NA
CDR3 protein: CASSDQGDAYNEQFF
CDR3 DNA: TGTGCCAGCAGTGACCAAGGGGACGCCTACAATGAGCAGTTCTTC

V gene: TRBV10-3
J gene: TRBJ2-7
clone size: many
D gene: NA
CDR3 protein: CAISTAGLSYEQYF
CDR3 DNA: TGTGCCATCAGTACAGCGGGCCTCTCCTACGAGCAGTACTTC

V gene: TRBV29-1
J gene: TRBJ2-1
clone size: many
D gene: TRBD1
CDR3 protein: CSVGTGQVSNEQFF
CDR3 DNA: TGCAGCGTTGGGACGGGACAGGTTTCAAATGAGCAGTTCTTC